Detailed here is one T cell receptor (beta chain). The data belong to a study of CD8 T cells in Susac syndrome. Germline loops: CDR1 MGHRA, CDR2 YSYEKL. This CDR3 is 16 amino acids long. Trimming took off 3 bases at V and 0 bases at J, with 14 bases between the two ends. Random hexamers were used to reverse transcribe the RNA input (about 0.45 to 1 ug). Amplification of TCR beta CDR3 was carried out by immunoSEQ multiplex PCR, which covered 54 Vbeta and 13 Jbeta segments. TCRdb re-derived calls from the immunoSEQ multiplex PCR reads in MiXCR, one entry per CDR3 protein. The table lists tens of thousands of distinct CDR3 sequences, more than 85% of them singletons.

The receptor comes from a human donor in good health. Sequenced material: CD8+ T cells from PBMCs. This sequence joins TRBV4-1 and TRBJ1-1; D is unclear. This chain's CDR3 is CASSHPPGPMNTEAFF. CDR3 coding DNA: TGCGCCAGCAGCCACCCCCCTGGGCCAATGAACACTGAAGCTTTCTTT.